These T cell receptor beta chains were read from a single sample in a study of blood T cell repertoires in COVID-19. Assay: immunoSEQ multiplex PCR; the TCRdb copy retains only in-frame clones and omits some. The table records around 200,000 clones, around nine tenths of them present only once. The source material was peripheral blood. The receptors were sampled from a man in his forties with acute or convalescent COVID-19. Both conserved end residues are part of each CDR3. D genes are given only for firm matches. Some rows have no size entry. The others give once, few or many, or a class for an expanded clone.

d_gene: .; abundance: .; j_gene: TRBJ1-3; v_gene: TRBV27; CDR3aa: CASSLNGGDSGNTIYF; CDR3nt: TGTGCCAGCAGTTTAAACGGCGGGGACTCTGGAAACACCATATATTTT
d_gene: .; abundance: once; j_gene: TRBJ1-4; v_gene: TRBV28; CDR3aa: CASRYTGPDEKLFF; CDR3nt: TGTGCCAGCAGGTATACAGGGCCCGATGAAAAACTGTTTTTT
d_gene: TRBD2; abundance: .; j_gene: TRBJ2-3; v_gene: TRBV3-1/TRBV3-2; CDR3aa: CASSQAGTSGTDTQYF; CDR3nt: TGTGCCAGCAGCCAGGCCGGGACTAGCGGCACAGATACGCAGTATTTT
d_gene: .; abundance: .; j_gene: TRBJ2-3; v_gene: TRBV6-5; CDR3aa: CASSLLAVRTDTQYF; CDR3nt: TGTGCCAGCAGCCTTCTGGCCGTTCGCACAGATACGCAGTATTTT
d_gene: TRBD1; abundance: .; j_gene: TRBJ1-2; v_gene: TRBV4-1; CDR3aa: CASSQTGQGARGYTF; CDR3nt: TGCGCCAGCAGCCAAACGGGTCAGGGGGCGCGGGGCTACACCTTC
d_gene: .; abundance: .; j_gene: TRBJ1-1; v_gene: TRBV5-4; CDR3aa: CASSPKGGTMNTEAFF; CDR3nt: TGTGCCAGCAGCCCTAAAGGAGGCACCATGAACACTGAAGCTTTCTTT
d_gene: TRBD1; abundance: .; j_gene: TRBJ1-6; v_gene: TRBV6-5; CDR3aa: CASSYSGQGRTPLHF; CDR3nt: TGTGCCAGCAGTTACTCGGGACAGGGAAGGACACCCCTCCACTTT
d_gene: TRBD1; abundance: .; j_gene: TRBJ1-2; v_gene: TRBV6-1; CDR3aa: CASSEGWTTGSYGYTF; CDR3nt: TGTGCCAGCAGTGAAGGATGGACGACAGGGAGCTATGGCTACACCTTC
d_gene: .; abundance: .; j_gene: TRBJ1-2; v_gene: TRBV12-3/TRBV12-4; CDR3aa: CAIRLGGGYGYTF; CDR3nt: TGTGCCATTCGGTTAGGGGGGGGCTATGGCTACACCTTC
d_gene: TRBD2; abundance: .; j_gene: TRBJ2-5; v_gene: TRBV4-2; CDR3aa: CASSQGGSGGEETQYF; CDR3nt: TGTGCCAGCAGCCAAGGAGGAAGCGGGGGGGAAGAGACCCAGTACTTC
d_gene: TRBD2; abundance: .; j_gene: TRBJ2-3; v_gene: TRBV5-4; CDR3aa: CASSSGLAGSASTDTQYF; CDR3nt: TGTGCCAGCAGCTCGGGACTAGCGGGGAGTGCTAGCACAGATACGCAGTATTTT
d_gene: TRBD1; abundance: .; j_gene: TRBJ1-6; v_gene: TRBV27; CDR3aa: CASSLTGGNSPLHF; CDR3nt: TGTGCCAGCAGCCTAACAGGGGGGAATTCACCCCTCCACTTT
d_gene: .; abundance: .; j_gene: TRBJ2-1; v_gene: TRBV3-1/TRBV3-2; CDR3aa: CASSQQGLINEQFF; CDR3nt: TGTGCCAGCAGCCAACAGGGTTTGATCAATGAGCAGTTCTTC
d_gene: .; abundance: .; j_gene: TRBJ2-7; v_gene: TRBV2; CDR3aa: CASRQTYEQYF; CDR3nt: TGTGCCAGCCGACAGACCTACGAGCAGTACTTC
d_gene: TRBD1; abundance: .; j_gene: TRBJ1-4; v_gene: TRBV5-1; CDR3aa: CASSGGQGANEKLFF; CDR3nt: TGCGCCAGCAGCGGCGGACAGGGGGCTAATGAAAAACTGTTTTTT
d_gene: TRBD1; abundance: .; j_gene: TRBJ1-1; v_gene: TRBV19; CDR3aa: CASSAWDRPNTEAFF; CDR3nt: TGTGCCAGTAGTGCCTGGGACAGGCCTAACACTGAAGCTTTCTTT
d_gene: TRBD1; abundance: .; j_gene: TRBJ1-2; v_gene: TRBV5-1; CDR3aa: CASSLQQGARSSYTF; CDR3nt: TGCGCCAGCAGCTTGCAGCAGGGGGCTAGAAGTAGCTACACCTTC
d_gene: .; abundance: .; j_gene: TRBJ2-1; v_gene: TRBV9; CDR3aa: CASGGGRSSYNEQFF; CDR3nt: TGTGCCAGCGGGGGCGGGCGAAGCTCCTACAATGAGCAGTTCTTC
d_gene: .; abundance: .; j_gene: TRBJ2-5; v_gene: TRBV7-2; CDR3aa: CASSLNRPSVQETQYF; CDR3nt: TGTGCCAGCAGCTTAAACAGGCCCAGCGTCCAAGAGACCCAGTACTTC
d_gene: .; abundance: .; j_gene: TRBJ1-6; v_gene: TRBV27; CDR3aa: CASSLSGIQGSPLHF; CDR3nt: TGTGCCAGCAGTTTATCGGGAATCCAGGGTTCACCCCTCCACTTT
d_gene: TRBD1; abundance: .; j_gene: TRBJ2-1; v_gene: TRBV5-1; CDR3aa: CASSLQTGIYNEQFF; CDR3nt: TGCGCCAGCAGCTTGCAGACAGGGATATACAATGAGCAGTTCTTC
d_gene: TRBD2; abundance: .; j_gene: TRBJ2-3; v_gene: TRBV9; CDR3aa: CASSAGLAASTDTQYF; CDR3nt: TGTGCCAGCAGCGCCGGACTAGCGGCTAGCACAGATACGCAGTATTTT
d_gene: TRBD1; abundance: .; j_gene: TRBJ2-2; v_gene: TRBV4-2; CDR3aa: CASSHHTGQRTGELFF; CDR3nt: TGTGCCAGCAGCCACCATACGGGACAGCGGACCGGGGAGCTGTTTTTT
d_gene: TRBD1; abundance: once; j_gene: TRBJ1-2; v_gene: TRBV7-9; CDR3aa: CASSPTGDDGYTF; CDR3nt: TGTGCCAGCAGCCCGACAGGGGACGATGGCTACACCTTC
d_gene: TRBD1; abundance: .; j_gene: TRBJ2-7; v_gene: TRBV19; CDR3aa: CASSGTGFIHYEQYF; CDR3nt: TGTGCCAGTAGTGGGACAGGGTTTATTCACTACGAGCAGTACTTC
d_gene: TRBD1; abundance: .; j_gene: TRBJ2-7; v_gene: TRBV5-1; CDR3aa: CASSLGQGVAYEQYF; CDR3nt: TGCGCCAGCAGCTTGGGACAGGGGGTAGCCTACGAGCAGTACTTC
d_gene: TRBD1; abundance: .; j_gene: TRBJ2-7; v_gene: TRBV10-3; CDR3aa: CAIRRDRGLWEQYF; CDR3nt: TGTGCCATCAGACGAGACAGGGGCTTGTGGGAGCAGTACTTC
d_gene: .; abundance: .; j_gene: TRBJ1-1; v_gene: TRBV27; CDR3aa: CASSFSVEGTEAFF; CDR3nt: TGTGCCAGCAGTTTTAGCGTTGAAGGCACTGAAGCTTTCTTT
d_gene: TRBD1; abundance: few; j_gene: TRBJ2-7; v_gene: TRBV10-3; CDR3aa: CAISPRDRNYEQYF; CDR3nt: TGTGCCATCAGCCCCCGGGACAGGAACTACGAGCAGTACTTC
d_gene: TRBD2; abundance: .; j_gene: TRBJ2-3; v_gene: TRBV9; CDR3aa: CASSVEAGGTDTQYF; CDR3nt: TGTGCCAGCAGCGTAGAGGCGGGGGGAACAGATACGCAGTATTTT
d_gene: TRBD1; abundance: few; j_gene: TRBJ2-7; v_gene: TRBV28; CDR3aa: CASSLTPWDRESYEQYF; CDR3nt: TGTGCCAGCAGTCTCACACCCTGGGACAGGGAAAGTTACGAGCAGTACTTC
d_gene: TRBD2; abundance: .; j_gene: TRBJ2-1; v_gene: TRBV7-2; CDR3aa: CASSSLAGGPLPPNNEQFF; CDR3nt: TGTGCCAGCAGCTCTCTAGCGGGGGGGCCCCTCCCCCCAAACAATGAGCAGTTCTTC
d_gene: TRBD1; abundance: .; j_gene: TRBJ2-2; v_gene: TRBV6-5; CDR3aa: CASSRTGGNTGELFF; CDR3nt: TGTGCCAGCAGCAGGACAGGGGGTAACACCGGGGAGCTGTTTTTT